The next 16 T cell receptor beta chains were all read from a single sample in a study of shared clonotypes between healthy human individuals. Naive CD8 cells lacked CD45RO and underwent positive selection for CCR7, leaving out terminally differentiated effector memory CD45RA+ cells. The data were produced by immunoSEQ multiplex PCR, yet TCRdb's version contains in-frame clones alone and is incomplete. Here the sample spans about 680,000 clones, 92% being singletons. The sequenced material came from naive CD8+ T cells sorted from blood. The source is a man aged 30 to 45 in good health.

This sequence joins TRBV4-3 and TRBJ1-1; possibly TRBD1 for D (6 bases). Trimming cost V 6 bases and J 4 bases, with 15 bases left between them. In germline, CDR1 is LGHNA, CDR2 YSLEER. The CDR3 is made up of 14 amino acids. The DNA of the CDR3 is TGCGCCAGCAGATACCTAGGGGGAGGCACTGAAGCTTTCTTT. This codes for CASRYLGGGTEAFF.

The chain uses TRBV11-2 and TRBJ2-3; possible D gene TRBD1, 6 bases. Germline V lookup: CDR1 SGHAT, CDR2 FQNNGV. V was shortened by 7 bases and J by 2 bases, with 22 bases between the two germline ends. The CDR3 sequence is 17 residues long. The DNA for the CDR3 is TGTGCCAGCACCCACCCCTGGGGGCAGGGGAACACAGATACGCAGTATTTT. Translation gives CASTHPWGQGNTDTQYF.

This rearrangement joins TRBV14 to TRBJ1-1, with TRBD1 as a possible D gene (6 bases). This CDR3 is 15 amino acids long. With 2 bases removed from V and 5 bases from J, the gap between germline ends came to 15 bases. Germline CDR1 SGHDN, CDR2 FVKESK. DNA for the CDR3: TGTGCCAGCAGCCAATCACAGGGTAGTTTTACTGAAGCTTTCTTT. This translates into CASSQSQGSFTEAFF.

This chain links TRBV18 with TRBJ2-1, with 7 bases that match TRBD2. The CDR3 loop spans 17 amino acids. Unmatched junction bases numbered 13, after V lost 6 bases and J lost 2 bases. CDR1 is KGHSH, CDR2 LQKENI, per germline. The CDR3 spells CASSHPTSVPPYNEQFF. The CDR3 bases are TGTGCCAGCTCTCATCCAACTAGCGTCCCCCCCTACAATGAGCAGTTCTTC.

In its sample, this clone was seen a few times. V and J are TRBV29-1 and TRBJ1-2; D remains ambiguous. V lost 7 bases, J lost 7 bases, and 10 bases lay in between. This CDR3 contains 10 residues. Germline CDR1 reads SQVTM; CDR2 reads ANQGSEA. This CDR3 reads CSASTSGYTF. CDR3 nucleotide sequence: TGCAGCGCCTCAACATCTGGCTACACCTTC.

A word on this clone: Other nucleotide sequences from this sample produce the same CDR3. The chain is built from TRBV5-1 and TRBJ2-5; D unclear. The CDR3 spans 10 residues. The germline gives CDR1 SGHRS, CDR2 YFSETQ. The ends were cut back, 5 bases at V and 5 bases at J, with 4 bases in the middle. CDR3 DNA sequence: TGCGCCAGCAGTGGGGAGACCCAGTACTTC. Amino acids: CASSGETQYF.

The rearrangement uses TRBV6-5 and TRBJ1-1; 10 bases map to TRBD1. Trimming at V came to 0 bases and at J to 5 bases, leaving 6 bases not matched to a gene. The germline V gene has CDR1 MNHEY and CDR2 SVGAGI. The CDR3 has 16 residues. The CDR3 nucleotides are TGTGCCAGCAGTTACTCCGGGACAGGGGTAGGAACTGAAGCTTTCTTT. It translates to CASSYSGTGVGTEAFF.

The chain joins TRBV6-1 to TRBJ1-2; 9 bases match TRBD1. The germline V gene encodes CDR1 MNHNS and CDR2 SASEGT. V gave up 6 bases and J gave up 4 bases; unmatched junction bases: 9. This CDR3 has 15 residues. The DNA for the CDR3 is TGTGCCAGCAGCGCTGCCGGGACAGGGCTCTATGGCTACACCTTC. Amino acid sequence: CASSAAGTGLYGYTF.

The chain is built from TRBV28 and TRBJ1-4; D remains ambiguous. CDR1 MDHEN and CDR2 SYDVKM come from the germline V gene. The length of the CDR3 is 15 residues. V lost 4 bases, J lost 0 bases, and 9 bases lay in between. The CDR3 region has the DNA TGTGCCAGCAGTTCCAACACCGCAACTAATGAAAAACTGTTTTTT. Its translation: CASSSNTATNEKLFF.

The rearrangement joins TRBV19 to TRBJ2-7; 7 positions match TRBD2. There are 14 residues in the CDR3. Germline V gives CDR1 LNHDA, CDR2 SQIVND (reference sequence). V shed 7 bases, J shed 6 bases, and the junction held 12 bases outside the gene matches. Here the CDR3 DNA reads TGTGCCAGTATTATCCAGGGTGGGGAGGGCGAGCAGTACTTC. Protein sequence: CASIIQGGEGEQYF.

The chain links TRBV28 to TRBJ2-7; TRBD2 matches at 9 bases. CDR1 MDHEN and CDR2 SYDVKM come from the germline V gene. The CDR3 loop spans 14 amino acids. Unmatched junction bases numbered 5, after V lost 3 bases and J lost 5 bases. The CDR3 nucleotides are TGTGCCAGCAGTTTCCGACTAGCGGTGGACGAGCAGTACTTC. It translates to CASSFRLAVDEQYF.

The rearrangement joins TRBV27 to TRBJ1-1; D gene unclear. Germline values: CDR1 MNHEY, CDR2 SMNVEV (reference sequence). Deletions cut 8 bases from V and 0 bases from J, with 4 bases between. The CDR3 has 11 amino acids. The CDR3 loop is CASPMNTEAFF. The CDR3 DNA sequence: TGTGCCAGCCCTATGAACACTGAAGCTTTCTTT.

The chain carries TRBV10-2 and TRBJ1-2, with TRBD1 identical over 7 bases. CDR1 and CDR2 from the germline V gene are WSHSY and SAAADI. The CDR3 runs to 18 residues. V shed 1 base, J shed 8 bases, and the junction held 19 bases outside the gene matches. CDR3 nucleotide sequence: TGCGCCAGCAGTGAGTGGCAGAGACAGGGTCTCAAGGACAAAGGCTACACCTTC. As protein: CASSEWQRQGLKDKGYTF.

This clone was counted only a few times. The chain uses TRBV7-9 and TRBJ2-6; 9 bases agree with TRBD1. The V gene's germline CDR1 is SEHNR and CDR2 FQNEAQ (reference sequence). V gave up 5 bases and J gave up 12 bases; unmatched junction bases: 8. CDR3 size: 14 residues. CDR3 sequence (DNA): TGTGCCAGCAGCGCACGGGACAGGGTCGTCGTCCTGACTTTC. Its protein is CASSARDRVVVLTF.

The chain recombines TRBV6-5 with TRBJ1-5; D ambiguous. Germline values: CDR1 MNHEY, CDR2 SVGAGI. This CDR3 is built from 12 residues. The V and J ends lost 7 bases and 4 bases respectively, with 8 bases between them. The CDR3 spells CASTTQNQPQHF. The CDR3 DNA sequence: TGTGCCAGCACCACCCAGAATCAGCCCCAGCATTTT.

The chain couples TRBV7-6 to TRBJ2-3, with 7 nucleotides matching TRBD1. CDR1 and CDR2 (germline): SGHVS, FNYEAQ. The CDR3 sequence is 16 residues long. J was trimmed by 2 bases and V by 0 bases; bases with no gene match: 5. CDR3: CASSLAAGGNTDTQYF. In nucleotides, the CDR3 is TGTGCCAGCAGCTTAGCGGCAGGGGGTAACACAGATACGCAGTATTTT.